These 17 T cell receptor beta chains were sequenced from one sample in a study of cytomegalovirus exposure and HLA in healthy donors. This PCR relied on a set of 60 Vbeta primers and 13 Jbeta primers. This table comes from immunoSEQ multiplex PCR, and its TCRdb copy is limited to in-frame clones, with some not included. This table holds about 92,000 clones, more than 65% found once. Sequenced: PBMCs. The receptor set was obtained from a girl aged 2-15 years in good health and CMV-seropositive.

The chain links TRBV30 to TRBJ2-6; TRBD2 aligns across 7 bases. V lost 0 bases to trimming and J lost 4 bases; unmatched junction nucleotides: 9. CDR1 is GTSNPN, CDR2 SVGIG, per germline (reference sequence). The CDR3 is 17 residues long. The CDR3 sequence is CAWSVPSGRAGANVLTF. Here the CDR3 DNA reads TGTGCCTGGAGTGTACCTTCGGGGAGGGCAGGGGCCAACGTCCTGACTTTC.

This chain joins TRBV30 and TRBJ2-2; 10 bases are shared with TRBD2. V shed 3 bases, J shed 5 bases, and the junction held 3 bases outside the gene matches. Germline assignment: CDR1 GTSNPN and CDR2 SVGIG (reference sequence). The CDR3 sequence is 14 residues long. CDR3 bases: TGTGCCTGGAGGTTAGCGGGAGGTACCGGGGAGCTGTTTTTT. Translating gives CAWRLAGGTGELFF.

The chain recombines TRBV4-3 with TRBJ2-5; 9 nucleotides align to TRBD1. Germline V gene data show CDR1 as LGHNA and CDR2 as YSLEER. This CDR3 comprises 16 residues. With 3 bases clipped from V and 5 bases from J, the junction kept 10 bases outside the gene matches. CDR3 region: CASSHGQGSGVETQYF. CDR3 sequence (DNA): TGCGCCAGCAGCCACGGACAGGGGTCTGGTGTGGAGACCCAGTACTTC.

There are a few counts of this clone. The V call is TRBV7-2, the J call TRBJ1-1, with a weak D call TRBD1 (6 bases). The V gene's germline CDR1 is SGHTA and CDR2 FQGNSA. V was trimmed by 3 bases and J by 5 bases, leaving 16 bases between them. There are 15 residues in the CDR3. The CDR3 region is CASSLAQGLRTEAFF. CDR3 nucleotide sequence: TGTGCCAGCAGCTTGGCACAGGGTTTGAGGACTGAAGCTTTCTTT.

This chain joins TRBV9 and TRBJ2-7, with TRBD2 identical over 13 bases. V was clipped by 4 bases and J by 4 bases; unmatched bases: 8. The CDR3 runs 16 residues. Germline V gives CDR1 SGDLS, CDR2 YYNGEE. The CDR3 DNA sequence: TGTGCCAGCAGCTTAGGACTAGCGGGAGCTGGGTACGAGCAGTACTTC. This sequence encodes CASSLGLAGAGYEQYF. Complete variable domain (other parts from reference TRBV9 and TRBJ2-7): DSGVTQTPKHLITATGQRVTLRCSPRSGDLSVYWYQQSLDQGLQFLIQYYNGEERAKGNILERFSAQQFPDLHSELNLSSLELGDSALYFCASSLGLAGAGYEQYFGPGTRLTVT.

This chain links TRBV18 with TRBJ1-5; D is perhaps TRBD1 (5 bases). The CDR3 is 13 amino acids. Germline V gene lookup returns CDR1 KGHSH and CDR2 LQKENI. V was pared by 4 bases and J by 7 bases, with 11 bases between. This chain's CDR3 is CASSRSDNQPQHF. The CDR3 coding sequence is TGTGCCAGCTCACGCTCGGACAACCAGCCCCAGCATTTT.

The V gene is TRBV28, the J gene TRBJ1-1, with TRBD1 as a possible D gene (6 bases). The germline CDR1 and CDR2 sequences are MDHEN and SYDVKM. Trimming cost V 10 bases and J 5 bases, with 11 bases left between them. The CDR3 contains 11 residues. The CDR3 loop is CAIQGFTEAFF. The CDR3 region has the DNA TGTGCCATTCAGGGGTTTACTGAAGCTTTCTTT.

The rearrangement uses TRBV30 and TRBJ2-1; 10 bases align to TRBD2. Germline values: CDR1 GTSNPN, CDR2 SVGIG (reference sequence). V lost 4 bases to trimming and J lost 9 bases; unmatched junction nucleotides: 15. CDR3 size: 16 residues. The CDR3 protein is CAWTSGSIVRTSEQFF. The CDR3 DNA reads as TGTGCCTGGACTAGCGGGAGTATAGTCCGGACCAGTGAGCAGTTCTTC.

The V call is TRBV30, the J call TRBJ1-5; no clear D. Trimming cost V 3 bases and J 9 bases, with 18 bases left between them. This CDR3 contains 14 residues. CDR1 is GTSNPN and CDR2 is SVGIG in the germline V gene (reference sequence). Written as DNA, the CDR3 is TGTGCCTGGAGAGTTTCTGGGCCGCGGGGGCCCCAGCATTTT. It is translated as CAWRVSGPRGPQHF.

Here the CDR3 reads CASSYSILAGDHEQFF. In nucleotides, the CDR3 is TGTGCCAGCAGTTACTCGATACTAGCGGGAGACCATGAGCAGTTCTTC. The chain carries TRBV6-5 and TRBJ2-1; 11 positions agree with TRBD2. Trimming cost V 0 bases and J 8 bases; bases outside gene matches: 6. Per germline, CDR1 MNHEY and CDR2 SVGAGI. The CDR3 has 16 residues.

V is TRBV6-5 and J is TRBJ2-7, with D unresolved. V was clipped by 3 bases and J by 0 bases, with 9 bases between them. There are 14 residues in the CDR3. From germline, CDR1 is MNHEY and CDR2 SVGAGI. This chain's CDR3 is CASSYRTHSYEQYF. CDR3 nucleotide sequence: TGTGCCAGCAGTTATCGCACACACTCCTACGAGCAGTACTTC.

The chain employs TRBV30 and TRBJ2-4, with 11 nucleotides matching TRBD2. This CDR3 contains 14 residues. J lost 4 bases, V lost 5 bases, and 4 bases had no gene match. CDR1 and CDR2 (germline): GTSNPN, SVGIG (reference sequence). In nucleotides, the CDR3 is TGTGCCTGGGGGACTAGCGGAAAGAAAAACATTCAGTACTTC. This gives the protein CAWGTSGKKNIQYF.

The CDR3 DNA reads as TGTGCCAGCAGCGAGTGGACAGGATCCACTGAAGCTTTCTTT. It translates to CASSEWTGSTEAFF. This chain connects TRBV9 to TRBJ1-1, with 7 positions matching TRBD1. Germline V gene lookup returns CDR1 SGDLS and CDR2 YYNGEE. V was clipped by 3 bases and J by 4 bases; unmatched bases: 6. The CDR3 consists of 14 residues.

The chain joins TRBV2 to TRBJ1-1, with TRBD1 as a possible D gene (5 bases). This CDR3 is 11 amino acids long. The V gene lost 11 bases and the J gene lost 2 bases, with 9 bases spanning the gap. In germline, CDR1 is SNHLY, CDR2 FYNNEI. In DNA form, the CDR3 reads TGTGCCGGAAGGGGAAACACTGAAGCTTTCTTT. Translation: CAGRGNTEAFF.

In nucleotides, the CDR3 is TGTGCCAGCAGTTATGGGTCTCGGGGGGCGCAGAACACTGAAGCTTTCTTT. It specifies CASSYGSRGAQNTEAFF. The V call is TRBV28, the J call TRBJ1-1; D is possibly TRBD1 (6 bases). The germline V gene has CDR1 MDHEN and CDR2 SYDVKM. The CDR3 is made up of 17 amino acids. V dropped 4 bases and J dropped 1 base, with 19 bases sitting between them. The full variable domain, in which reference TRBV28 and TRBJ1-1 provide the parts outside the CDR3, is DVKVTQSSRYLVKRTGEKVFLECVQDMDHENMFWYRQDPGLGLRLIYFSYDVKMKEKGDIPEGYSVSREKKERFSLILESASTNQTSMYLCASSYGSRGAQNTEAFFGQGTRLTVV.

This chain joins TRBV5-1 and TRBJ2-3; the D gene is possibly TRBD1 (5 bases). There are 17 residues in the CDR3. The ends were cut back, 3 bases at V and 0 bases at J, with 17 bases in the middle. CDR1 and CDR2 (germline): SGHRS, YFSETQ. CDR3 coding DNA: TGCGCCAGCAGCTGGCGAGGTGTAAGGGGCAGCACAGATACGCAGTATTTT. Its translation: CASSWRGVRGSTDTQYF.

V gene TRBV27 combines with J gene TRBJ1-2; no clear D gene. The CDR3 is 13 residues long. Germline CDR1 is MNHEY and CDR2 is SMNVEV (reference sequence). The V end lost 1 base, the J end lost 7 bases, and 10 bases lay between the germline ends. The CDR3 loop is CASSLYRDLGYTF. The CDR3 DNA reads TGTGCCAGCAGTTTATACCGGGATCTTGGCTACACCTTC.